Listed below are T cell receptor beta chains from one sample, sequenced in a study of blood T cell repertoires in COVID-19. Sequencing was performed with immunoSEQ multiplex PCR; in TCRdb, only in-frame clones are kept and a portion is missing. The data contain about 270,000 clones, 85% to 90% of them singletons. Sequences were obtained from PBMCs or T cells enriched from blood (not recorded which). These receptors were taken from a woman younger than 45 with acute COVID-19. CDR3s include the opening cysteine and the closing phenylalanine or tryptophan. A D gene is named only where the DNA matches it firmly. Not every row has a clone size; where given, it reads once, few, many or a size class.

. . TRBJ1-5 TRBV11-2 CASSFGGSNQPQHF TGTGCCAGCAGCTTCGGGGGTAGCAATCAGCCCCAGCATTTT
. . TRBJ1-2 TRBV25-1 CASSEWSDYGYTF TGTGCCAGCAGTGAATGGTCAGACTATGGCTACACCTTC
. . TRBJ2-1 TRBV7-2 CASSVHQEGEQFF TGTGCCAGCAGCGTCCATCAGGAGGGTGAGCAGTTCTTC
. TRBD2 TRBJ2-1 TRBV4-1 CASSQEEYGRTSRYNGGEQFF TGCGCCAGCAGCCAAGAGGAGTATGGAAGGACTAGTAGATACAATGGAGGTGAGCAGTTCTTC
. TRBD1 TRBJ2-5 TRBV29-1 CSVEEYGTGQETQYF TGCAGCGTTGAAGAGTATGGGACAGGGCAAGAGACCCAGTACTTC
. . TRBJ2-3 TRBV28 CASSLSGSTDTQYF TGTGCCAGCAGTCTCAGCGGGAGCACAGATACGCAGTATTTT
. TRBD1 TRBJ1-4 TRBV7-6 CASSLGQGGEKLFF TGTGCCAGCAGCTTAGGACAGGGTGGTGAAAAACTGTTTTTT
. . TRBJ2-2 TRBV7-2 CASSFGPTRTGELFF TGTGCCAGCAGCTTTGGACCGACTAGGACCGGGGAGCTGTTTTTT
once . TRBJ1-5 TRBV4-3 CASSQDSYGVVQPQHF TGCGCCAGCAGCCAAGATTCTTACGGGGTAGTCCAGCCCCAGCATTTT
. TRBD2 TRBJ2-5 TRBV7-2 CASSLGSTSGPWEETQYF TGTGCCAGCAGCTTAGGAAGTACTAGCGGGCCCTGGGAAGAGACCCAGTACTTC
. . TRBJ1-3 TRBV2 CASSGTTGNTIYF TGTGCCAGCAGTGGGACAACCGGAAACACCATATATTTT
. TRBD1 TRBJ2-1 TRBV24-1 CATSDPDREIRNEQFF TGTGCCACCAGTGACCCGGACAGGGAGATTCGGAATGAGCAGTTCTTC
. . TRBJ2-2 TRBV24-1 CATSARAAGELFF TGTGCCACCAGTGCTCGAGCCGCCGGGGAGCTGTTTTTT
. TRBD2 TRBJ2-1 TRBV28 CASLGTSGYNEQFF TGTGCCAGCCTCGGGACTAGCGGATACAATGAGCAGTTCTTC
. . TRBJ1-4 TRBV19 CASSVSRGSTSSHKKLFF TGTGCCAGTAGTGTAAGCCGGGGGTCAACTTCCTCACACAAAAAACTGTTTTTT
. . TRBJ1-1 TRBV12-3/TRBV12-4 CASSLESGQEAFF TGTGCCAGCAGTTTAGAATCGGGACAAGAAGCTTTCTTT
. TRBD1 TRBJ2-7 TRBV27 CASSLLPGQGAYEQYF TGTGCCAGCAGTTTACTGCCGGGACAGGGGGCCTACGAGCAGTACTTC
. TRBD1 TRBJ1-2 TRBV12-3/TRBV12-4 CASSSGQDYGYTF TGTGCCAGCAGTTCCGGACAGGACTATGGCTACACCTTC
. TRBD2 TRBJ2-1 TRBV24-1 CATSDHRLAGKQAGGEQFF TGTGCCACCAGTGACCATAGACTAGCGGGAAAACAGGCAGGGGGTGAGCAGTTCTTC
. TRBD1 TRBJ1-1 TRBV5-1 CASSPQGAGTEAFF TGCGCCAGCAGCCCGCAGGGGGCTGGCACTGAAGCTTTCTTT
many TRBD1 TRBJ1-1 TRBV6-1 CASSEVGRGTEAFF TGTGCCAGCAGTGAAGTAGGCAGGGGGACTGAAGCTTTCTTT
. . TRBJ1-2 TRBV19 CASHYYGYTF TGTGCCAGTCACTACTATGGCTACACCTTC